This T cell receptor beta chain came from a study of T cells in Graves' hyperthyroidism and ophthalmopathy. Only a few counts were recorded for this clonotype. What it binds is not known. After removal of 3 bases from V and 5 bases from J, the junction contained 12 bases not matched to a gene. Germline values: CDR1 SGDLS, CDR2 YYNGEE. CDR3 length: 17 amino acids. An absence of ophthalmopathy progression within 18 months meant stable Graves' hyperthyroidism. PBMCs were obtained from about 9 ml fresh peripheral blood. Amplification targeted TCR beta CDR3 regions from RNA transcripts. First-round RT-PCR of the TCR CDR3 relied on the HTBI primer set. TCRdb fed the multiplex PCR reads into MiXCR, producing one record per CDR3 protein. The sample holds 500,000 to 700,000 distinct CDR3 sequences, 15% to 20% seen once. Study-wide points: Median prediction lead before ophthalmopathy onset was roughly 6 months with the model. Also found in blood were most expanded thyroid clonotypes above 0.001.

This sequence originates from a woman aged 18 to 35 with Graves' hyperthyroidism. The chain has TRBV9 and TRBJ1-4, with TRBD1 matching 8 bases. The material sequenced was blood. This CDR3 reads CASSDDWEAGGNEKLFF. The CDR3 nucleotides read TGTGCCAGCAGCGACGACTGGGAGGCAGGGGGCAATGAAAAACTGTTTTTT.